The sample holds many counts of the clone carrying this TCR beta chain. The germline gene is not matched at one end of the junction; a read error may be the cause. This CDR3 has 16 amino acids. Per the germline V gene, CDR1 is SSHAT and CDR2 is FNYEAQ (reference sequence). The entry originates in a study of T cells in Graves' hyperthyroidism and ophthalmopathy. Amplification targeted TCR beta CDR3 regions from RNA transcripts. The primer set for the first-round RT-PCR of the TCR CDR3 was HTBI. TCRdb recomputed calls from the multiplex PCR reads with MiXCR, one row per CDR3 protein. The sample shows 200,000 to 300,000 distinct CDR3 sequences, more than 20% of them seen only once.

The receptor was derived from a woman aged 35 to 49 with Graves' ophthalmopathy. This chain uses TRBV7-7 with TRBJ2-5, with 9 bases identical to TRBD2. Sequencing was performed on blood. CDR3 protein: CASSPGTSSPRETQYF. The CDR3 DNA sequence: TGTGCTAGCAGCCCCGGGACTAGCTCCCCAAGGGAGACCCAGTACTTC.